Detailed here is one T cell receptor (beta chain). The antigen remains unidentified. The data originate from a study of T cell responses to AZD1222 COVID-19 vaccine. Here immunoSEQ multiplex PCR was the method, and the copy in TCRdb shows in-frame clones only, minus some. The data hold roughly 83,000 clones, with about 82% observed a single time. Germline CDR1 is PRHDT and CDR2 is FYEKMQ (reference sequence). The trim removed 5 bases at V and 2 bases at J, leaving 4 bases unmatched. The CDR3 length is 15 residues. Findings and limits, study-wide: Dominant at 160-218 and 743-854, vaccine-associated CD4 TCRs also spanned spike. It should be noted that donors were predominantly white British and more often female, and clonal diversity was possibly underestimated.

V usage is TRBV13 and J usage is TRBJ2-7; TRBD2 agrees at 12 bases. The material sequenced was peripheral blood, taken on day 0 of AZD1222 vaccination. This clonotype originated in an adult in good health. CDR3 residues: CASSTGLAGTYEQYF. Written as DNA, the CDR3 is TGTGCCAGCAGCACCGGACTAGCGGGGACCTACGAGCAGTACTTC.